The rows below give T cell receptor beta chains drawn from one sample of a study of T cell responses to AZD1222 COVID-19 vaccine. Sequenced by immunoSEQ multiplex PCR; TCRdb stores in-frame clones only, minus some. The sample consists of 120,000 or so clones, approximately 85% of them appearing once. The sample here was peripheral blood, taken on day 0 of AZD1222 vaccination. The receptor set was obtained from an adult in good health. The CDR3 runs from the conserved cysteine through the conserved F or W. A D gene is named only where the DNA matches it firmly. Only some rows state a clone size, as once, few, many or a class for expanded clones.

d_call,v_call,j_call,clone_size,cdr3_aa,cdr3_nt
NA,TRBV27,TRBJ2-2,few,CASSLSGTYTGELFF,TGTGCCAGCAGTCTCTCCGGGACATACACCGGGGAGCTGTTTTTT
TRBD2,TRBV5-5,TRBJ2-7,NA,CASSFAGDEQYF,TGTGCCAGCAGCTTTGCGGGGGACGAGCAGTACTTC
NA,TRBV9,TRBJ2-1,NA,CASSVGSGAYNEQFF,TGTGCCAGCAGCGTAGGATCAGGGGCTTACAATGAGCAGTTCTTC
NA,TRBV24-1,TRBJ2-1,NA,CATRPWGQGEQFF,TGTGCCACCAGGCCCTGGGGTCAGGGCGAGCAGTTCTTC
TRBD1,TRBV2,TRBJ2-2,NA,CASSRDSANTGELFF,TGTGCCAGCAGTAGGGACAGCGCGAACACCGGGGAGCTGTTTTTT
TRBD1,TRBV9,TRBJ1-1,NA,CASSPGGRDTEAFF,TGTGCCAGCAGCCCAGGGGGCAGGGACACTGAAGCTTTCTTT
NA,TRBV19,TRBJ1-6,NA,CASNDRMNSPLHF,TGTGCCAGCAATGACAGGATGAATTCACCCCTCCACTTT
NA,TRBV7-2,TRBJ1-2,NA,CASSFPRGLQGYTF,TGTGCCAGCAGCTTCCCCCGGGGGCTTCAGGGCTACACCTTC
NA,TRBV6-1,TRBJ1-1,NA,CASSDTSGIRGTEAFF,TGTGCCAGCAGTGACACGTCCGGGATTCGAGGCACTGAAGCTTTCTTT
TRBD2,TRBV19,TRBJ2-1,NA,CASSNLAGGRNEQFF,TGTGCCAGTTCAAATCTAGCGGGGGGGCGCAATGAGCAGTTCTTC
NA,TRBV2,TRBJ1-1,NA,CASSDRGSGAFF,TGTGCCAGCAGTGACAGGGGATCCGGAGCTTTCTTT
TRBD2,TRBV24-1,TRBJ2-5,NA,CATSDGSLTSGRLETQYF,TGTGCCACCAGTGATGGATCTCTAACTAGCGGGAGATTGGAGACCCAGTACTTC
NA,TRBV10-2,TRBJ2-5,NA,CATSRRLVETQYF,TGCGCCACCTCCCGAAGACTGGTAGAGACCCAGTACTTC
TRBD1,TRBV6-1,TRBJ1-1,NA,CASSDWTGGTEAFF,TGTGCCAGCAGTGATTGGACAGGGGGCACTGAAGCTTTCTTT
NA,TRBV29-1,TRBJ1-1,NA,CSAHLGGWRTEAFF,TGCAGCGCCCATTTAGGGGGGTGGAGGACTGAAGCTTTCTTT
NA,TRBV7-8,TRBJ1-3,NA,CASRKMAGAGGGNTIYF,TGTGCCAGCAGGAAGATGGCGGGGGCTGGAGGGGGTAACACCATATATTTT
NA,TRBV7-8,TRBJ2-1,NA,CASSLAANEQFF,TGTGCCAGCAGCTTAGCAGCCAATGAGCAGTTCTTC
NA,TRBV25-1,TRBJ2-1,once,CASSEVGNEQFF,TGTGCCAGCAGTGAAGTCGGCAATGAGCAGTTCTTC
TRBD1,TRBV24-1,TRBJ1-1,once,CATSAGGNTEAFF,TGTGCCACCAGTGCAGGGGGGAACACTGAAGCTTTCTTT
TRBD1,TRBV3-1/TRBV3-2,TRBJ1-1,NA,CASSQQGQGARKTEAFF,TGTGCCAGCAGCCAACAGGGACAGGGGGCGCGGAAGACTGAAGCTTTCTTT
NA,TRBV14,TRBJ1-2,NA,CASSQAGDDYGYTF,TGTGCCAGCAGCCAAGCGGGGGACGATTATGGCTACACCTTC
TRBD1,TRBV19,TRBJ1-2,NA,CASSIGGRGQGGYTF,TGTGCCAGTAGTATAGGAGGCAGGGGGCAAGGCGGCTACACCTTC
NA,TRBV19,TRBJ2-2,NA,CATLEHSNTGELFF,TGTGCCACTCTCGAACACTCGAACACCGGGGAGCTGTTTTTT
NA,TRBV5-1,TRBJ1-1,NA,CASSHGGEAFF,TGCGCCAGCAGCCACGGTGGTGAAGCTTTCTTT
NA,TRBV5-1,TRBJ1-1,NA,CASSFAGIEAFF,TGCGCCAGCAGCTTTGCAGGGATTGAAGCTTTCTTT
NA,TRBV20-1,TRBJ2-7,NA,CSATTYEQYF,TGCAGCGCTACGACCTACGAGCAGTACTTC
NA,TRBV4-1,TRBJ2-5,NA,CASSQGGQETQYF,TGCGCCAGCAGCCAAGGGGGCCAAGAGACCCAGTACTTC
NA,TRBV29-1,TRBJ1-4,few,CSAYLGPSGLFF,TGCAGCGCCTACCTGGGACCAAGTGGACTGTTTTTT
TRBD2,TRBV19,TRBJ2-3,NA,CASQSGTSGTDTQYF,TGTGCCAGTCAATCCGGGACTAGCGGCACAGATACGCAGTATTTT
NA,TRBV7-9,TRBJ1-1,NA,CASSLGAGGLAFF,TGTGCCAGCAGCTTAGGAGCTGGGGGGCTAGCTTTCTTT
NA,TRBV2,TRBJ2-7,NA,CASSETGSYEQYF,TGTGCCAGCAGTGAAACAGGGTCTTACGAGCAGTACTTC
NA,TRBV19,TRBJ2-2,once,CASLIGGSSLTRGYTGELFF,TGTGCCAGTCTTATCGGCGGGTCGTCCCTTACTCGGGGATACACCGGGGAGCTGTTTTTT
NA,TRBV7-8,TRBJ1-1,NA,CASTLDRRDTEAFF,TGTGCCAGCACTTTAGACCGCAGGGACACTGAAGCTTTCTTT
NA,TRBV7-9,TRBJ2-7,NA,CASSLGYREQYF,TGTGCCAGCAGCTTAGGGTACAGGGAGCAGTACTTC
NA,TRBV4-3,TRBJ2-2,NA,CASSWTRNTGELFF,TGCGCCAGCAGCTGGACTCGGAACACCGGGGAGCTGTTTTTT
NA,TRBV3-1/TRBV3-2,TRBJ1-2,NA,CASSQGRNYGYTF,TGTGCCAGCAGCCAGGGGAGGAACTATGGCTACACCTTC
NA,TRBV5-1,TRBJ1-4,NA,CASSADSHNEKLFF,TGCGCCAGCAGCGCCGACAGCCATAATGAAAAACTGTTTTTT
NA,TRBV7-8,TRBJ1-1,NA,CASLQGPSNTEAFF,TGTGCCAGCTTGCAGGGCCCGAGTAACACTGAAGCTTTCTTT
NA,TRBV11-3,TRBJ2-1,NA,CASSYPPGAEKVGEQFF,TGTGCCAGCAGCTACCCCCCAGGAGCGGAGAAGGTCGGTGAGCAGTTCTTC
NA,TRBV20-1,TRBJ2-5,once,CSAPPVETQYF,TGCAGTGCCCCCCCCGTGGAGACCCAGTACTTC
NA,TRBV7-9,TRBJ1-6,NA,CASSPWGGGIYNSPLHF,TGTGCCAGCAGCCCGTGGGGGGGTGGTATTTATAATTCACCCCTCCACTTT
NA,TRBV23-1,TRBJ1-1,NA,CASSQSRDHGAEAFF,TGCGCCAGCAGTCAATCTCGGGACCATGGGGCTGAAGCTTTCTTT
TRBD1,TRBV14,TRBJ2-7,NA,CASSQASGQAYEQYF,TGTGCCAGCAGCCAAGCCTCGGGACAGGCCTACGAGCAGTACTTC
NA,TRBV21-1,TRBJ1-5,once,CASSTPREGGSSQPQHF,TGTGCCAGCAGCACCCCCCGGGAGGGCGGTTCTAGTCAGCCCCAGCATTTT
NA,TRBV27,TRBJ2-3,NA,CASSLDGVITDTQYF,TGTGCCAGCAGTTTGGACGGAGTAATTACAGATACGCAGTATTTT
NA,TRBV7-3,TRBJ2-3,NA,CASSLRRADTQYF,TGTGCCAGCAGCTTACGGAGGGCGGATACGCAGTATTTT
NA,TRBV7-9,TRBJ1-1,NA,CASNPLVAEAFF,TGTGCCAGCAATCCTCTGGTAGCTGAAGCTTTCTTT
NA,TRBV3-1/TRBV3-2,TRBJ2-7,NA,CASSLNYYEQYF,TGTGCCAGCAGCCTCAACTACTACGAGCAGTACTTC
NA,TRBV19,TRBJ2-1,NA,CASSLSSFNEQFF,TGTGCCAGTAGTCTGTCCAGCTTCAATGAGCAGTTCTTC
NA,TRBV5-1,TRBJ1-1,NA,CASSFLRNTEAFF,TGCGCCAGCAGCTTCCTCCGGAACACTGAAGCTTTCTTT
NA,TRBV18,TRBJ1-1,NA,CASSPPPQGAEAFF,TGTGCCAGCTCACCTCCTCCTCAGGGCGCTGAAGCTTTCTTT
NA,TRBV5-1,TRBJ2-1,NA,CASSLWAANNEQFF,TGCGCCAGCAGCTTGTGGGCAGCCAACAATGAGCAGTTCTTC
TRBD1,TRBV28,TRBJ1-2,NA,CASSLTGPPNYGYTF,TGTGCCAGCAGCTTGACAGGGCCCCCTAACTATGGCTACACCTTC
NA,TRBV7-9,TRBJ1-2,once,CASSLGDVPYGYTF,TGTGCCAGCAGCTTAGGGGACGTTCCATATGGCTACACCTTC